These T cell receptor beta chains were read from a single sample in a study of blood T cell repertoires in COVID-19. Profiling relied on immunoSEQ multiplex PCR, and the TCRdb table lists in-frame clones only, not all of them. Here the sample spans around 250,000 clones, around 84% being singletons. Sequencing used PBMCs or T cells enriched from blood (not recorded which). The receptor source for this set is a man younger than 40 with acute COVID-19. Both conserved end residues are part of each CDR3. A D gene is named only where the DNA matches it firmly. Part of the rows lack a size; the others show once, few, many or a class for expanded clones.

CASSLLGGQNRETQYF	TGTGCCAGCTCCCTCCTCGGGGGGCAGAATCGTGAGACCCAGTACTTC	.	few	TRBV7-9	TRBJ2-5	16
CATSPDRVNEQFF	TGTGCCACCAGCCCGGACAGGGTCAATGAGCAGTTCTTC	TRBD1	.	TRBV24-1	TRBJ2-1	13
CASSLPSEIFTDTQYF	TGTGCCAGCAGCTTACCTAGCGAGATCTTCACAGATACGCAGTATTTT	.	.	TRBV11-3	TRBJ2-3	16
CASSLHSTDTQYF	TGTGCCAGCAGCTTACACAGCACAGATACGCAGTATTTT	.	.	TRBV5-4	TRBJ2-3	13
CASRKPGQGFAGELFF	TGTGCCAGTAGGAAACCGGGACAGGGTTTTGCCGGGGAGCTGTTTTTT	TRBD1	.	TRBV19	TRBJ2-2	16
CASSQDGTSTDTQYF	TGTGCCAGCAGCCAAGATGGGACTAGCACAGATACGCAGTATTTT	.	.	TRBV4-2	TRBJ2-3	15
CASSPIRPGQGAYGYTF	TGTGCCAGCTCACCGATAAGGCCGGGACAGGGGGCCTATGGCTACACCTTC	TRBD1	.	TRBV18	TRBJ1-2	17
CASSLRGTGFSPLHF	TGTGCCAGCAGTTTAAGAGGGACAGGGTTTTCACCCCTCCACTTT	TRBD1	.	TRBV28	TRBJ1-6	15
CASSQAVYNEQFF	TGTGCCAGCAGCCAAGCCGTGTACAATGAGCAGTTCTTC	.	.	TRBV3-1/TRBV3-2	TRBJ2-1	13
CASSRGPNPTDTQYF	TGCGCCAGCAGTCGCGGTCCCAATCCCACAGATACGCAGTATTTT	.	.	TRBV10-1	TRBJ2-3	15
CASSQDGGGITDTQYF	TGTGCCAGCAGCCAAGATGGTGGAGGGATCACAGATACGCAGTATTTT	.	.	TRBV3-1/TRBV3-2	TRBJ2-3	16
CVSSLDRNRGTQYF	TGTGTCAGCAGCTTAGATCGTAACAGGGGGACCCAGTACTTC	TRBD1	once	TRBV11-3	TRBJ2-5	14
CAISVWQGNTIYF	TGTGCCATCAGTGTGTGGCAGGGAAACACCATATATTTT	.	.	TRBV10-3	TRBJ1-3	13
CASSSGGATNEKLFF	TGTGCCAGCAGCTCCGGGGGAGCAACTAATGAAAAACTGTTTTTT	.	.	TRBV28	TRBJ1-4	15
CASSPINTGGSQSRQPQHF	TGTGCCAGCAGCCCAATCAATACAGGGGGCTCTCAGTCTCGTCAGCCCCAGCATTTT	TRBD1	.	TRBV6-2/TRBV6-3	TRBJ1-5	19
CASSGTGAWGELFF	TGTGCCAGCAGCGGGACAGGGGCTTGGGGGGAGCTGTTTTTT	TRBD1	.	TRBV11-3	TRBJ2-2	14
CASSTLTGKSGSPLHF	TGTGCCAGCAGTACCCTCACAGGGAAAAGCGGATCACCCCTCCACTTT	.	.	TRBV6-6	TRBJ1-6	16
CASSPRGLSPLHF	TGTGCCAGCAGTCCGAGGGGGCTTTCACCCCTCCACTTT	TRBD1	once	TRBV28	TRBJ1-6	13
CASRHITGTAANYGYTF	TGTGCCAGCAGGCATATTACCGGGACAGCAGCTAACTATGGCTACACCTTC	TRBD1	.	TRBV11-2	TRBJ1-2	17
CASSLDSAGTEAFF	TGCGCCAGCAGCTTGGACAGTGCGGGCACTGAAGCTTTCTTT	.	.	TRBV5-1	TRBJ1-1	14
CASHGAGGTDTQYF	TGTGCCAGTCATGGAGCGGGGGGCACAGATACGCAGTATTTT	TRBD2	once	TRBV19	TRBJ2-3	14
CASRRQGNQPQHF	TGTGCCAGCAGACGACAGGGGAATCAGCCCCAGCATTTT	TRBD1	once	TRBV27	TRBJ1-5	13
CSVETSSHLTGELFF	TGCAGCGTTGAGACTTCCAGCCACCTCACCGGGGAGCTGTTTTTT	.	.	TRBV29-1	TRBJ2-2	15
CASSQTGELFF	TGTGCCAGCAGTCAAACCGGGGAGCTGTTTTTT	.	.	TRBV6-5	TRBJ2-2	11
CASSLLTGPFEKLFF	TGTGCCAGCAGCCTCCTGACAGGCCCGTTTGAAAAACTGTTTTTT	.	once	TRBV3-1/TRBV3-2	TRBJ1-4	15
CASSQGGLNNEQFF	TGTGCCAGCAGCCAAGGTGGACTGAACAATGAGCAGTTCTTC	.	many	TRBV4-2	TRBJ2-1	14
CASSVEVGTGKDTIYF	TGTGCCAGCAGCGTAGAGGTGGGGACAGGGAAGGACACCATATATTTT	TRBD1	few	TRBV9	TRBJ1-3	16
CASRLRTGTAEAFF	TGTGCAAGTCGCCTCCGGACAGGGACGGCTGAAGCTTTCTTT	.	.	TRBV12-2	TRBJ1-1	14
CASSVGGGLAGGQNEQFF	TGTGCCAGCAGTGTCGGTGGAGGACTAGCGGGAGGTCAAAATGAGCAGTTCTTC	TRBD2	.	TRBV7-3	TRBJ2-1	18
CASRGQINIQYF	TGTGCCAGTAGAGGACAGATTAACATTCAGTACTTC	.	.	TRBV19	TRBJ2-4	12
CASSHGTSGGGETQYF	TGTGCCAGCAGTCATGGGACTAGCGGGGGGGGAGAGACCCAGTACTTC	TRBD2	.	TRBV27	TRBJ2-5	16
CASSEFSGGFQETQYF	TGCGCCAGCAGTGAGTTTAGCGGGGGTTTCCAAGAGACCCAGTACTTC	TRBD2	.	TRBV10-2	TRBJ2-5	16
CASSLGIQPGQAFF	TGTGCCAGCAGCTTAGGAATACAGCCAGGGCAAGCTTTCTTT	.	.	TRBV11-2	TRBJ1-1	14
CASSYSTGHSGNTIYF	TGTGCCAGCAGTTACTCGACAGGGCACTCTGGAAACACCATATATTTT	TRBD1	once	TRBV6-5	TRBJ1-3	16
CASSYSRGGGYTF	TGTGCCAGCAGTTACTCCCGGGGGGGTGGCTACACCTTC	.	.	TRBV6-5	TRBJ1-2	13
CASSAGDSDGYTF	TGCGCCAGCAGTGCAGGGGATTCGGATGGCTACACCTTC	.	.	TRBV10-2	TRBJ1-2	13
CASSRGQGVNYGYTF	TGTGCCAGCAGCCGAGGACAGGGGGTTAACTATGGCTACACCTTC	TRBD1	.	TRBV5-6	TRBJ1-2	15
CATSRGASGSADTQYF	TGTGCCACCAGCAGAGGAGCTAGCGGGAGCGCGGATACGCAGTATTTT	TRBD2	.	TRBV15	TRBJ2-3	16
CASSLETGEGDTQYF	TGCGCCAGCAGCTTGGAGACAGGGGAGGGAGATACGCAGTATTTT	.	.	TRBV5-1	TRBJ2-3	15
CASSTNSGTDNEKLFF	TGTGCCAGCAGCACGAATTCCGGGACAGATAATGAAAAACTGTTTTTT	TRBD1	.	TRBV7-9	TRBJ1-4	16
CSVDGTGDHGELFF	TGCAGCGTTGATGGGACAGGGGATCACGGGGAGCTGTTTTTT	TRBD1	.	TRBV29-1	TRBJ2-2	14
CASLPTVSSYNSPLHF	TGTGCCAGTCTACCAACCGTGAGCTCCTATAATTCACCCCTCCACTTT	.	.	TRBV19	TRBJ1-6	16
CASSLPLYGYTF	TGTGCCAGCAGCCTCCCCCTCTATGGCTACACCTTC	.	.	TRBV7-2	TRBJ1-2	12
CASSSDINYGYTF	TGTGCCAGCAGCTCGGACATTAACTATGGCTACACCTTC	.	.	TRBV7-8	TRBJ1-2	13
CASSLGANTQYF	TGTGCCAGCAGTTTAGGAGCGAATACGCAGTATTTT	.	.	TRBV12-3/TRBV12-4	TRBJ2-3	12
CASSAYRDSIDTQYF	TGTGCCAGTAGTGCCTACCGGGACTCCATAGATACGCAGTATTTT	.	.	TRBV19	TRBJ2-3	15
CASSTGLLSRGDTQYF	TGTGCCAGCAGCACCGGGCTCCTCTCCCGGGGAGATACGCAGTATTTT	.	.	TRBV6-2/TRBV6-3	TRBJ2-3	16
CASHAAPYGYTF	TGTGCCAGTCACGCCGCGCCCTATGGCTACACCTTC	.	.	TRBV18	TRBJ1-2	12
CASRQTGITDTQYF	TGTGCCAGCAGACAGACAGGAATCACAGATACGCAGTATTTT	.	.	TRBV27	TRBJ2-3	14